The entry below describes one T cell receptor (beta chain). This sample is part of a study of shared clonotypes between healthy human individuals. CDR3 length: 13 amino acids. Germline-derived CDR1 and CDR2 are GTSNPN and SVGIG (reference sequence). All donors qualified as healthy HIV-negative adults and had experienced no recent acute infections or vaccinations. Deep-level running was used for the assay. Sequencing of unsorted PBMC DNA was carried out using ten immunoSEQ deep assay plates. The method was immunoSEQ multiplex PCR; TCRdb's version includes in-frame clones alone and lacks a portion of them. The sample contains fewer than 500,000 clones, over 75% of which appear only once.

The specimen sequenced was PBMCs. The V call is TRBV30, the J call TRBJ2-5, with 7 bases aligning to TRBD2. The DNA end favors TRBJ2-7, so the J call may be wrong. This TCR was recovered from a woman aged 40 to 55 in good health. Some clones in this sample may be carry-over from other donors' samples. The CDR3 DNA reads TGTGCCTGGAGTGTCCGCGGGAGCTACGAGCAGTACTTC. The encoded protein is CAWSVRGSYEQYF.